These T cell receptor beta chains were read from a single sample in a study of blood T cells in healthy people across ages. MiXCR, applied by TCRdb to the 5' RACE reads, yields one record per CDR3 protein. Of hundreds of thousands of distinct CDR3 sequences listed, 47% are singletons. Sample: blood. These receptor sequences come from a man at least 80 years old in good health. Each CDR3 is given with its conserved first and last residue. D genes are given only for firm matches. Rows give clone size only sometimes, using once, few, many, or a class for an expanded clone.

CDR3 DNA | CDR3 protein | V gene | clone size | CDR3 length | J gene | D gene
TGTGCCAGCAGTTCCCCTGAACAAGAGACCCAGTACTTC | CASSSPEQETQYF | TRBV27 | few | 13 | TRBJ2-5 | .
TGTGCCAGCAGCCCACAGGGTGGGGAGGGGGAGCTGTTTTTT | CASSPQGGEGELFF | TRBV9 | once | 14 | TRBJ2-2 | .
TGCAGCTTTCGGACAGGAGCGGCTGAGCAGTTCTTC | CSFRTGAAEQFF | TRBV29-1 | . | 12 | TRBJ2-1 | TRBD1
TGTGCCAGCAGCCAAGCGGACAGGGGCTATGGCTACACCTTC | CASSQADRGYGYTF | TRBV4-2 | few | 14 | TRBJ1-2 | TRBD1
TGCAGCGCCGGCATGGGACAGGACACAGATACGCAGTATTTT | CSAGMGQDTDTQYF | TRBV29-1 | many | 14 | TRBJ2-3 | TRBD1
TGTGCCAGCAGCGTAGCGGGCCTCCCGGACCACGGTTTCCGGTATGGCTACACCTTC | CASSVAGLPDHGFRYGYTF | TRBV9 | few | 19 | TRBJ1-2 | .
TGTGCCAGCATGCTGACGGACTCTAGCACAGATACGCAGTATTTT | CASMLTDSSTDTQYF | TRBV28 | . | 15 | TRBJ2-3 | .
TGTGCCAGCAGCCAAGATAGCAGACTCTCCACTGAAGCTTTCTTT | CASSQDSRLSTEAFF | TRBV3-1 | once | 15 | TRBJ1-1 | .
TGTGCCAGCAGCGTAGAGGGAAATTCACCCCTCCACTTT | CASSVEGNSPLHF | TRBV9 | . | 13 | TRBJ1-6 | .
TGTGCCACCAGTGATGGCTCGGGGGACCTCAATGAGCAGTTCTTC | CATSDGSGDLNEQFF | TRBV24-1 | few | 15 | TRBJ2-1 | .